Shown below are 27 T cell receptor beta chains from a single sample sequenced in a study of regulatory T cells in long-lasting Graves disease. Combining iRepertoire HTBI primers with Arm-PCR of CDR3 regions, the authors built TCR beta libraries. MiXCR was run by TCRdb on the multiplex PCR reads, yielding one entry per CDR3 protein. The sample contains around 420,000 distinct CDR3 sequences, roughly a sixth of which appear only once. Time point described: newly diagnosed GD, antithyroid drugs for less than 3 months. PBMC-extracted RNA yielded the TCR library. Sequencing was performed on peripheral blood mononuclear cells (PBMCs), taken at new diagnosis, from a patient treated with antithyroid drugs. The source of these receptors is a female donor with Graves disease.

This clonotype occurred many times. The chain has TRBV28 and TRBJ2-5; D remains ambiguous. The ends were cut back, 6 bases at V and 1 base at J, with 9 bases in the middle. The CDR3 is 13 residues long. From germline, CDR1 is MDHEN and CDR2 SYDVKM. DNA of the CDR3: TGTGCCAGCAGCCCCAGGTTCCAAGAGACCCAGTACTTC. It yields the protein CASSPRFQETQYF.

Ten or more counts support this clonotype. An end of the junction does not agree with germline; a read error may underlie this. The chain is built from TRBV11-3 and TRBJ2-1; 7 nucleotides match TRBD1. Germline-derived CDR1 and CDR2 are SGHNT and YENEEA. The CDR3 spans 16 residues. This CDR3 reads CASSFTGAANTVLPIF. The CDR3 DNA reads as TGTGCCAGCAGCTTCACAGGGGCCGCTAATACCGTTCTCCCGATCTTC.

In its sample, this clonotype was seen a few times. J is TRBJ1-1 and V is TRBV10-3, with D perhaps TRBD1 (6 bases). Germline CDR1 ENHRY, CDR2 SYGVKD. This CDR3 is built from 14 residues. Trimming took off 0 bases at V and 7 bases at J, with 12 bases between the two ends. The CDR3 sequence is CAISESGGGLEAFF. In DNA form, the CDR3 reads TGTGCCATCAGTGAGTCGGGGGGGGGGCTTGAAGCTTTCTTT.

This clonotype was seen repeatedly, ten times or more. The rearrangement joins TRBV6-1 to TRBJ2-7, with 10 bases lining up with TRBD2. The CDR3 sequence is 15 residues long. Germline values: CDR1 MNHNS, CDR2 SASEGT. Trimming took 1 base from V and 0 from J; bases not matched to a gene: 0. In nucleotides, the CDR3 is TGTGCCAGCAGTGAAGGGACTAGCGGCTCCTACGAGCAGTACTTC. This codes for CASSEGTSGSYEQYF.

This clonotype was observed a single time. J is TRBJ2-6 and V is TRBV27, with TRBD1 matching 12 bases. The germline V gene encodes CDR1 MNHEY and CDR2 SMNVEV (reference sequence). The CDR3 consists of 17 residues. Unmatched junction bases numbered 2, after V lost 5 bases and J lost 0 bases. CDR3 nucleotides: TGTGCCAGCAGTCCGGGACAGGGGGCCTCTGGGGCCAACGTCCTGACTTTC. This codes for CASSPGQGASGANVLTF. Variable domain in full (rest from reference TRBV27 and TRBJ2-6): EAQVTQNPRYLITVTGKKLTVTCSQNMNHEYMSWYRQDPGLGLRQIYYSMNVEVTDKGDVPEGYKVSRKEKRNFPLILESPSPNQTSLYFCASSPGQGASGANVLTFGAGSRLTVL.

This CDR3 is CSARLRGEQFF. CDR3 sequence (DNA): TGCAGTGCTAGATTGCGGGGTGAGCAGTTCTTC. V usage is TRBV20-1 and J usage is TRBJ2-1; D is possibly TRBD2 (6 bases). The CDR3 is 11 residues long. V was trimmed by 2 bases and J by 9 bases, leaving 8 bases between them. CDR1 and CDR2 from the germline V gene are DFQATT and SNEGSKA (reference sequence).

This clonotype has a handful of counts. CDR3 bases: TGCAGTGTCAGGGGGTTAGACCAAGAGACCCAGTACTTC. It yields the protein CSVRGLDQETQYF. The J gene is TRBJ2-5, the V gene TRBV20-1; 7 positions agree with TRBD1. CDR1 DFQATT and CDR2 SNEGSKA come from the germline V gene (reference sequence). V shed 7 bases, J shed 0 bases, and the junction held 5 bases outside the gene matches. This CDR3 comprises 13 residues.

In its sample, this clonotype was seen many times. V usage is TRBV11-2 and J usage is TRBJ2-1, with D possibly TRBD2 on 6 matching bases. V was cut by 5 bases and J by 9 bases, with 26 bases left in between. The germline V gene has CDR1 SGHAT and CDR2 FQNNGV. CDR3 length: 17 residues. The CDR3, as DNA: TGTGCCAGCAGCCCGGGGGTAGGGGCAGGGCGGTTCCTTGAGCAGTTCTTC. Its translation: CASSPGVGAGRFLEQFF.

This clonotype was detected ten times or more. J is TRBJ1-2 and V is TRBV12-3 or TRBV12-4; maybe TRBD1 (5 bases). CDR3 length equals 14 residues. Trimming pared 6 bases from V and 5 bases from J, leaving 16 bases between. CDR3 in DNA: TGTGCCAGCAGGATAGGGGCCCGTGGATATGGCTACACCTTC. Amino acid sequence: CASRIGARGYGYTF.

In this sample, this clonotype turned up many times. This rearrangement joins TRBV4-2 to TRBJ2-7; TRBD1 is a possible D gene (5 bases). Per the germline V gene, CDR1 is LGHNA and CDR2 is YNFKEQ. The CDR3 is made up of 15 amino acids. Deletions cut 0 bases from V and 4 bases from J, with 13 bases between. For the CDR3, the DNA is TGTGCCAGCAGCCAAGACGAGTACAAGGGGTACGAGCAGTACTTC. As protein: CASSQDEYKGYEQYF.

The chain employs TRBV5-4 and TRBJ2-7; D is unresolved. Germline V CDR1 and CDR2: SGHNT, YYREEE (reference sequence). The CDR3 runs to 15 residues. Trimming left V 1 base short and J 1 base short, with 12 bases between. The CDR3, as DNA: TGTGCCAGCAGCTTGAAGGCGGACGGATCCTACGAGCAGTACTTC. Translation: CASSLKADGSYEQYF.

The chain is built from TRBV4-1 and TRBJ2-7, with a weak D call TRBD1 (5 bases). The CDR3 spans 16 residues. V lost 0 bases and J 0 bases, leaving 12 bases between the germline ends. Germline CDR1 reads MGHRA; CDR2 reads YSYEKL. CDR3 protein: CASSQDQDSSSYEQYF. As DNA, the CDR3 is TGCGCCAGCAGCCAAGATCAAGACAGCAGCTCCTACGAGCAGTACTTC.

V is TRBV2 and J is TRBJ2-7; 10 nucleotides align to TRBD1. The CDR3 covers 19 residues. Trimming cost V 3 bases and J 0 bases; bases outside gene matches: 14. Germline CDR1 and CDR2: SNHLY and FYNNEI. CDR3 residues: CASSESGTGALIGSYEQYF. CDR3 in DNA: TGTGCCAGCAGTGAGTCCGGGACAGGGGCTTTAATTGGCTCCTACGAGCAGTACTTC.

Ten or more counts support this clonotype. The chain has TRBV25-1 and TRBJ2-3; D gene unclear. Per the germline V gene, CDR1 is MGHDK and CDR2 is SYGVNS. CDR3 length: 15 amino acids. Trimming pared 3 bases from V and 5 bases from J, leaving 15 bases between. Here the CDR3 reads CASSEGRLTGDTQYF. CDR3 bases: TGTGCCAGCAGTGAGGGTCGGCTGACGGGAGATACGCAGTATTTT.

This clonotype was detected many times. The V gene is TRBV7-9, the J gene TRBJ2-1; no definite D call. The germline V gene encodes CDR1 SEHNR and CDR2 FQNEAQ (reference sequence). The CDR3 sequence is 14 residues long. Trimming left V 1 base short and J 4 bases short, with 8 bases between. CDR3 sequence reads: CASSLDLRYNEQFF. CDR3 DNA sequence: TGTGCCAGCAGCTTAGATTTACGATACAATGAGCAGTTCTTC.

The chain is built from TRBV20-1 and TRBJ2-2; D gene unclear. The CDR3 is 14 residues long. CDR1 is DFQATT and CDR2 is SNEGSKA in the germline V gene (reference sequence). With 8 bases removed from V and 0 bases from J, the gap between germline ends came to 13 bases. CDR3 residues: CSTHRSSNTGELFF. The DNA for the CDR3 is TGCAGTACCCATCGTTCCTCGAACACCGGGGAGCTGTTTTTT.

This clonotype has more than one count but fewer than ten. The CDR3 here is CASSIGQGVQPQHF. For the CDR3, the DNA is TGCGCCAGCAGCATAGGACAGGGGGTGCAGCCCCAGCATTTT. This chain uses TRBV5-1 with TRBJ1-5; 10 nucleotides line up with TRBD1. Trimming at V came to 4 bases and at J to 7 bases, leaving 5 bases not matched to a gene. The germline V gene has CDR1 SGHRS and CDR2 YFSETQ. This CDR3 region has 14 residues.

This clonotype was seen ten or more times. The chain joins TRBV20-1 to TRBJ2-7; D not resolved. CDR1 DFQATT and CDR2 SNEGSKA come from the germline V gene (reference sequence). Trimming stripped 6 bases from V and 4 bases from J, with 7 bases between. This CDR3 region has 10 residues. The DNA for the CDR3 is TGCAGTGCCAGCCCGTACGAGCAGTACTTC. Amino acid sequence: CSASPYEQYF.

This clonotype was picked up many times. The chain joins TRBV5-1 to TRBJ1-4, with TRBD1 as a possible D gene (5 bases). Germline V gene sequence: CDR1 SGHRS, CDR2 YFSETQ. Trimming took off 4 bases at V and 0 bases at J, with 22 bases between the two ends. The CDR3 extends over 19 amino acids. The CDR3 nucleotides read TGCGCCAGCAGCCCCCGGACCGGGACCGGGATTGCAACTAATGAAAAACTGTTTTTT. This translates into CASSPRTGTGIATNEKLFF. Full variable domain (outside the CDR3, taken from reference TRBV5-1 and TRBJ1-4): KAGVTQTPRYLIKTRGQQVTLSCSPISGHRSVSWYQQTPGQGLQFLFEYFSETQRNKGNFPGRFSGRQFSNSRSEMNVSTLELGDSALYLCASSPRTGTGIATNEKLFFGSGTQLSVL.

This clonotype was picked up many times. The CDR3: CASSRPAETQYF. DNA for the CDR3: TGTGCCAGCAGCCGGCCGGCAGAGACCCAGTACTTC. V and J are TRBV7-2 and TRBJ2-5; D not resolved. The ends were cut back, 5 bases at V and 4 bases at J, with 8 bases in the middle. This CDR3 has 12 amino acids. Germline CDR1 is SGHTA and CDR2 is FQGNSA.

V usage is TRBV6-5 and J usage is TRBJ2-5; 7 bases are shared with TRBD2. Trimming cost V 4 bases and J 2 bases; bases outside gene matches: 4. There are 14 residues in the CDR3. Looked up from germline, CDR1 is MNHEY and CDR2 is SVGAGI. CDR3: CASSSGGFQETQYF. As DNA, the CDR3 is TGTGCCAGCAGTTCCGGGGGGTTTCAAGAGACCCAGTACTTC.

The V and J genes are TRBV20-1 and TRBJ1-1, with TRBD1 matching 9 bases. The CDR3 totals 16 residues. Germline trimming cut 1 base from V and 7 bases from J; bases unmatched to any gene: 13. Germline loops: CDR1 DFQATT, CDR2 SNEGSKA (reference sequence). DNA for the CDR3: TGCAGTGCTAGAGCACTAAACCCGACAGGGGGTTTTGAAGCTTTCTTT. This encodes CSARALNPTGGFEAFF.

This clonotype was observed many times. This chain connects TRBV7-8 to TRBJ2-7, with D unclear. V was clipped by 8 bases and J by 2 bases, with 13 bases between them. CDR1 and CDR2 from the germline V gene are SGHVS and FQNEAQ. The CDR3 covers 13 residues. CDR3 bases: TGTGCCAGCGAAAGTGGAAGTGCCTACGAGCAGTACTTC. Its translation is CASESGSAYEQYF.

The table lists this clonotype with many counts. The chain couples TRBV28 to TRBJ2-7, with 8 bases aligning to TRBD1. V shed 6 bases, J shed 6 bases, and the junction held 10 bases outside the gene matches. Germline V gene sequence: CDR1 MDHEN, CDR2 SYDVKM. This CDR3 spans 14 amino acids. CDR3 DNA: TGTGCCAGCAGCCGAGACAGGGGCCGCGGCGAGCAGTACTTC. Residues: CASSRDRGRGEQYF.

This clonotype was counted ten times or more. In DNA form, the CDR3 reads TGTGCCAGTGGGGACAGCATGAACACTGAAGCTTTCTTT. As protein: CASGDSMNTEAFF. The rearrangement joins TRBV19 to TRBJ1-1; 7 nucleotides align to TRBD1. The CDR3 is 13 residues long. From germline, CDR1 is LNHDA and CDR2 SQIVND (reference sequence). Trimming at V came to 8 bases and at J to 0 bases, leaving 3 bases not matched to a gene.

This clonotype was seen at least ten times. This chain connects TRBV7-2 to TRBJ2-7; weak D call: TRBD2 (5 bases). The CDR3 runs 15 residues. Germline loops: CDR1 SGHTA, CDR2 FQGNSA. V lost 2 bases to trimming and J lost 6 bases, with 17 bases between them. The CDR3 protein is CASSLTSWELVEQYF. CDR3 DNA sequence: TGTGCCAGCAGCTTAACGTCCTGGGAGTTGGTCGAGCAGTACTTC.

This clonotype was recorded many times. The V call is TRBV28, the J call TRBJ1-4; 8 nucleotides line up with TRBD1. The germline V gene encodes CDR1 MDHEN and CDR2 SYDVKM. This CDR3 is 16 amino acids long. Losses at the gene ends were 5 bases for V and 6 bases for J; bases not matched to a gene: 11. The CDR3 coding sequence is TGTGCCAGCAGTCCGTGGACAGGGAACGAAGATGAAAAACTGTTTTTT. As protein: CASSPWTGNEDEKLFF. Full variable domain (remainder filled in from reference TRBV28 and TRBJ1-4): DVKVTQSSRYLVKRTGEKVFLECVQDMDHENMFWYRQDPGLGLRLIYFSYDVKMKEKGDIPEGYSVSREKKERFSLILESASTNQTSMYLCASSPWTGNEDEKLFFGSGTQLSVL.